Listed below are T cell receptor beta chains from one sample, sequenced in a study of cytomegalovirus exposure and HLA in healthy donors. Produced via immunoSEQ multiplex PCR; TCRdb's table is partial and in-frame only. The sample holds over 150,000 clones, 86% seen once. The sample consisted of PBMCs. All receptors come from a human donor in good health. Each CDR3 is given without its conserved first and last residue. Each record gives: J gene, V gene, clone size, CDR3 protein. The size entry is marked missing in some rows and otherwise reads once, few, many or a size class.

TRBJ1-6 TRBV7-6 . ASSSDRGNSPLH
TRBJ2-7 TRBV28 . ASRGTSGGSYEQY
TRBJ2-7 TRBV12-5 few ASGLVLWAGSYEQY
TRBJ2-7 TRBV30 . AWIRDSSYEQY
TRBJ1-4 TRBV6-5 . ASRWGGTNEKLF
TRBJ2-7 TRBV5-6 few ASSWTSGGEQY
TRBJ1-2 TRBV5-6 . ASSHPGERDGYT
TRBJ1-2 TRBV7-2 . ASSTNYGYT
TRBJ1-1 TRBV7-8 . ASSLAATGTEAF
TRBJ2-7 TRBV10-1 . ASSESKGTGGYEQY
TRBJ1-3 TRBV18 . ASSTDNSGNTIY
TRBJ2-1 TRBV5-6 . ASSLYGAGGAYNEQF
TRBJ1-5 TRBV27 . ASSFPEGSHQPQH
TRBJ1-4 TRBV9 . ASSVVGDSEKLF
TRBJ1-2 TRBV19 few ASRVRDTNYGYT
TRBJ1-5 TRBV27 once ASSLLAGNQPQH
TRBJ1-2 TRBV7-8 . ASSSGTATYGYT
TRBJ2-7 TRBV18 . ASSPPRDRGSYEQY
TRBJ1-1 TRBV30 once AWRGQGGRTEAF
TRBJ1-5 TRBV7-8 . ASSLEAGTSNQPQH
TRBJ2-1 TRBV5-6 . ASSFSSGLHNEQF
TRBJ2-1 TRBV13 . ASSGGLAGGNEQF
TRBJ2-1 TRBV11-3 . ASSLSSGGLQF
TRBJ1-2 TRBV7-3 . ASSPDRRGYGYT
TRBJ2-1 TRBV5-6 . ASSFRTSGSDEQF
TRBJ2-7 TRBV5-1 . ASSFERDRPYEQY
TRBJ1-2 TRBV28 . ASSSGGNYGYT
TRBJ2-7 TRBV15 . ATSRDRISRGEQY
TRBJ1-1 TRBV5-1 . ASSLDSMNTEAF
TRBJ1-6 TRBV15 few ATSREGWIRGNSPLH
TRBJ2-1 TRBV30 . AWSGTTVGWEQF
TRBJ1-5 TRBV6-1 . ASHYLQGPNQPQH
TRBJ2-3 TRBV4-2 . ASSRDSPGDTQY
TRBJ1-2 TRBV5-5 . ASSPSGGRVGYT
TRBJ2-7 TRBV14 . ASSQGRWTSVGEQY